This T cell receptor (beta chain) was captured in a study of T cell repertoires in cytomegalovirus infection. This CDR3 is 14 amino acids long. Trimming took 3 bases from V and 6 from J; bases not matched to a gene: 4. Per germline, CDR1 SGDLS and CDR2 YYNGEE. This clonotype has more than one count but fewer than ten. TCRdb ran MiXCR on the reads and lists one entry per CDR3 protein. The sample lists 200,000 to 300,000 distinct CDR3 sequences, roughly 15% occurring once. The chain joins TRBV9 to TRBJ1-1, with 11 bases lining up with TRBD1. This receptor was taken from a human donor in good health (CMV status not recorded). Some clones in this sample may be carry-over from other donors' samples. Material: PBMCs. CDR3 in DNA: TGTGCCAGCAGCGCGGGACAGGGGGTAGCTGAAGCTTTCTTT. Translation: CASSAGQGVAEAFF.